The 23 T cell receptor beta chains presented below share a single source sample, sequenced in a study of siplizumab effects on memory and regulatory T cells. Sequencing used immunoSEQ multiplex PCR; TCRdb keeps in-frame clones, though not all of them. Of around 100,000 clones listed, approximately 94% are singletons. Sequencing input: non-Treg CD4+ T cells sorted from blood. These receptors were collected from a human donor in good health.

V and J are TRBV7-3 and TRBJ2-1, with 11 positions matching TRBD2. The CDR3 loop spans 14 amino acids. Germline V gives CDR1 SGHTA, CDR2 FQGTGA. Trimming took 5 bases from V and 7 from J; bases not matched to a gene: 4. The CDR3 coding sequence is TGTGCCAGCAGCCAACGGACTAGCGGGAATGAGCAGTTCTTC. Its translation is CASSQRTSGNEQFF.

The rearrangement links TRBV6-6 to TRBJ2-7; TRBD1 matches 8 bases. Trimming removed 7 bases from V and 2 bases from J; junction bases left unmatched: 7. This CDR3 has 14 amino acids. The V gene's germline CDR1 is MNHNY and CDR2 SVGAGI (reference sequence). The CDR3 protein is CASIHGQGTYEQYF. Here the CDR3 DNA reads TGTGCCAGCATCCACGGACAGGGTACCTACGAGCAGTACTTC.

This clone is a singleton in its sample. The rearrangement links TRBV9 to TRBJ2-1, with no clear D. Trimming took 2 bases from V and 3 from J, leaving 6 bases between them. This CDR3 is 13 amino acids long. Germline loops: CDR1 SGDLS, CDR2 YYNGEE. CDR3 sequence: CASSVTDYNEQFF. In nucleotides, the CDR3 is TGTGCCAGCAGCGTTACAGACTACAATGAGCAGTTCTTC.

Only one count was recorded for this clone. Additional DNA sequences in this sample encode the identical CDR3. The rearrangement uses TRBV9 and TRBJ2-3; no reliable D call. CDR1 SGDLS and CDR2 YYNGEE come from the germline V gene. V dropped 2 bases and J dropped 1 base, with 2 bases sitting between them. The CDR3 length is 12 residues. CDR3 coding DNA: TGTGCCAGCAGCGTTGGCACAGATACGCAGTATTTT. Translating gives CASSVGTDTQYF.

This chain uses TRBV27 with TRBJ1-1; 7 nucleotides line up with TRBD1. V was clipped by 5 bases and J by 8 bases; unmatched bases: 5. CDR3 size: 12 residues. Germline CDR1 MNHEY, CDR2 SMNVEV (reference sequence). The CDR3 is CASSPRGLEAFF. DNA of the CDR3: TGTGCCAGCAGTCCAAGGGGGCTAGAAGCTTTCTTT.

The V and J genes are TRBV7-2 and TRBJ2-7, with D possibly being TRBD2 (5 bases). CDR1 and CDR2 (germline): SGHTA, FQGNSA. The CDR3 runs to 14 residues. V was cut by 6 bases and J by 1 base, with 13 bases left in between. The CDR3 DNA follows: TGTGCCAGCAGTACGGACTTCTCTTCCTACGAGCAGTACTTC. Translating it yields CASSTDFSSYEQYF.

The V call is TRBV7-9, the J call TRBJ1-4; tentatively, D is TRBD1 (6 bases). CDR1 is SEHNR, CDR2 FQNEAQ, per germline (reference sequence). This CDR3 comprises 16 residues. Trimming took off 1 base at V and 5 bases at J, with 14 bases between the two ends. The CDR3 loop reads CASSLGRGTRNEKLFF. In DNA, the CDR3 is TGTGCCAGCAGCTTAGGGAGGGGGACAAGGAATGAAAAACTGTTTTTT.

The chain couples TRBV11-2 to TRBJ1-3; tentative D call: TRBD1 (5 bases). CDR1 is SGHAT, CDR2 FQNNGV, per germline. V lost 4 bases and J lost 3, with 10 bases in between. CDR3 length: 14 amino acids. The CDR3 bases are TGTGCCAGCAGCTCAAGGGGAGATGGAAACACCATATATTTT. Translated, it gives CASSSRGDGNTIYF.

J is TRBJ1-5 and V is TRBV27, with D possibly TRBD1 on 6 matching bases. The germline V gene has CDR1 MNHEY and CDR2 SMNVEV (reference sequence). This CDR3 is 17 amino acids long. Between the trimmed V and J ends, which lost 6 bases and 5 bases, there was a span of 23 bases. As DNA, the CDR3 is TGTGCCAGCAGCAAAAGGGGGGGGGCTTGGGCAGATCAGCCCCAGCATTTT. This encodes CASSKRGGAWADQPQHF.

DNA of the CDR3: TGTGCCAGCAGCTTAGCCGCTCGGGGTAGAAACATTCAGTACTTC. Its protein is CASSLAARGRNIQYF. The J gene is TRBJ2-4, the V gene TRBV7-8; D may be TRBD2 (5 bases). The length of the CDR3 is 15 residues. V was clipped by 0 bases and J by 6 bases, with 12 bases between them. Germline lookup yields CDR1 SGHVS and CDR2 FQNEAQ.

The rearrangement joins TRBV6-6 to TRBJ1-1; the match to TRBD1 covers 8 bases. Germline CDR1 and CDR2: MNHNY and SVGAGI (reference sequence). CDR3 length: 12 amino acids. After removal of 6 bases from V and 5 bases from J, the junction contained 2 bases not matched to a gene. The CDR3 coding sequence is TGTGCCAGCAGACAGGGGGGGACTGAAGCTTTCTTT. Encoded protein: CASRQGGTEAFF.

This clone was seen a single time. The chain uses TRBV5-6 and TRBJ2-3, with D perhaps matching TRBD1 or TRBD2 (5 bases each). V was trimmed by 2 bases and J by 1 base, leaving 8 bases between them. In germline, CDR1 is SGHDT, CDR2 YYEEEE. The CDR3 has 14 residues. The CDR3, as DNA: TGTGCCAGCAGCTTCCGGGACGGCACAGATACGCAGTATTTT. It specifies CASSFRDGTDTQYF.

The rearrangement uses TRBV5-4 and TRBJ1-4; TRBD1 agrees at 8 bases. Germline-derived CDR1 and CDR2 are SGHNT and YYREEE (reference sequence). The CDR3 sequence is 14 residues long. J was trimmed by 6 bases and V by 3 bases; bases with no gene match: 4. This CDR3 is CASSSGGGDEKLFF. DNA of the CDR3: TGTGCCAGCAGCTCAGGGGGCGGGGATGAAAAACTGTTTTTT.

The chain couples TRBV15 to TRBJ2-2; D remains unclear. The germline gives CDR1 LNHNV, CDR2 YYDKDF (reference sequence). Trimming left V 0 bases short and J 1 base short, with 9 bases between. CDR3 length: 16 amino acids. The CDR3 reads CATSRDRIVNTGELFF. CDR3 nucleotides: TGTGCCACCAGCAGAGATAGGATCGTGAACACCGGGGAGCTGTTTTTT.

V gene TRBV4-1 combines with J gene TRBJ2-7; D is perhaps TRBD1 (5 bases). Germline CDR1 reads MGHRA; CDR2 reads YSYEKL. The V and J ends lost 0 bases and 3 bases respectively, with 12 bases between them. The CDR3 consists of 15 residues. The CDR3 DNA follows: TGCGCCAGCAGCCAAGATCTTGGGGCTGTCTACGAGCAGTACTTC. Protein sequence: CASSQDLGAVYEQYF.

The V call is TRBV9, the J call TRBJ2-3, with 13 bases fitting TRBD2. After removal of 4 bases from V and 5 bases from J, the junction contained 4 bases not matched to a gene. The CDR3 extends over 15 amino acids. Looked up from germline, CDR1 is SGDLS and CDR2 is YYNGEE. For the CDR3, the DNA is TGTGCCAGCAGCCAACTAGCGGGAGGGCAAGATACGCAGTATTTT. Amino acids: CASSQLAGGQDTQYF.

V and J are TRBV18 and TRBJ2-2, with 7 bases identical to TRBD1. The J segment lost 0 bases and the V segment lost 3 bases, leaving 4 bases of the junction unmatched. The CDR3 is made up of 16 amino acids. Germline CDR1 is KGHSH and CDR2 is LQKENI. The CDR3 loop reads CASSPAGTANTGELFF. CDR3 DNA sequence: TGTGCCAGCTCACCCGCCGGGACAGCGAACACCGGGGAGCTGTTTTTT.

V usage is TRBV9 and J usage is TRBJ1-3; 8 nucleotides line up with TRBD1. After removal of 0 bases from V and 4 bases from J, the junction contained 12 bases not matched to a gene. Germline assignment: CDR1 SGDLS and CDR2 YYNGEE. This CDR3 spans 18 amino acids. The CDR3 nucleotides read TGTGCCAGCAGCGTAGGAGGGACAGGAGTACCCCCCGGAAACACCATATATTTT. Protein sequence: CASSVGGTGVPPGNTIYF.

This clone was recorded once. V gene TRBV21-1 combines with J gene TRBJ1-5; the table's D call of TRBD1 was not tested on the DNA. TRBV21-1 constitutes a pseudogene. The CDR3 has 15 residues. CDR3 amino acids: CASRLSTGANQPQHF. CDR3 DNA: TGTGCCAGCAGACTCAGTACAGGGGCCAATCAGCCCCAGCATTTT.

This chain uses TRBV18 with TRBJ1-1; 10 bases agree with TRBD1. This CDR3 is built from 14 residues. Losses at the gene ends were 2 bases for V and 6 bases for J; bases not matched to a gene: 3. The germline V gene encodes CDR1 KGHSH and CDR2 LQKENI. This CDR3 is CASSPRDRGSEAFF. The CDR3 DNA is TGTGCCAGCTCACCAAGGGACAGGGGCTCTGAAGCTTTCTTT.

This clone was recorded once. The rearrangement links TRBV7-9 to TRBJ2-3; 12 positions match TRBD2. This CDR3 comprises 18 residues. Germline V gene lookup returns CDR1 SEHNR and CDR2 FQNEAQ (reference sequence). V shed 5 bases and J 7 bases; nucleotides not matched to a gene: 16. Here the CDR3 reads CASSRAGLAGPVRNTQYF. In DNA, the CDR3 is TGTGCCAGCAGCCGGGCAGGACTAGCGGGACCAGTTAGGAATACGCAGTATTTT.

Concerning this clone: Other DNA sequences in the same sample also yield this CDR3. This chain joins TRBV7-2 and TRBJ2-7, with no clear D. V was cut by 3 bases and J by 3 bases, with 6 bases left in between. CDR1 and CDR2 from the germline V gene are SGHTA and FQGNSA. This CDR3 is 12 amino acids long. The DNA of the CDR3 is TGTGCCAGCAGCTTGTCCAGCTACGAGCAGTACTTC. Translated: CASSLSSYEQYF.

The V and J genes are TRBV27 and TRBJ2-3, with D perhaps TRBD2 (6 bases). CDR3 size: 17 residues. With 11 bases removed from V and 0 bases from J, the gap between germline ends came to 24 bases. CDR1 and CDR2 from the germline V gene are MNHEY and SMNVEV (reference sequence). The DNA for the CDR3 is TGTGCCTCTCGTAGGAGGGCCGATAAAGTGAGCACAGATACGCAGTATTTT. Protein sequence: CASRRRADKVSTDTQYF.